This T cell receptor beta chain emerged from a study of CD8 T cells in ankylosing spondylitis (dated by TCRdb to between 2016 and 2019). In terms of the full investigation: T cell receptor beta repertoires were profiled in healthy donors and ankylosing spondylitis patients so that disease-linked TCR variants could be found. In total, the full study cohort was made up of roughly 110 healthy donors and about two dozen ankylosing spondylitis patients. Peripheral blood samples were taken, and synovial fluid was additionally collected from ankylosing spondylitis patients. Broad study findings and their caveats: Significant enrichment of the disease-linked clones was reported in matched synovial fluid samples from ankylosing spondylitis patients. Some TCR beta motif variants had previously been reported in synovial fluid and blood of reactive arthritis patients, which suggested common disease-initiation mechanisms. Blood from ankylosing spondylitis patients appeared to be characterized by a TCR beta motif made up of seven or eight highly homologous amino acid variants. The disease-linked clones showed a CD8+ phenotype and occurred at relatively low frequencies in peripheral blood.

The reads were generated on an Illumina HiSeq 2500. Quantitative 5'-RACE with molecular barcodes was used to prepare TCR beta libraries. Concerning the study's data processing: Disease-linked TCR variants were identified with a new computational method built on a probabilistic model of VDJ rearrangement. In TCRdb, the public reads were trimmed at Q25 with fastp and aligned with MiXCR, with productive beta chains retained. Identical CDR3 proteins give one entry, which carries the most common genes and DNA. TCRdb's processing, not the authors', yielded these V and J calls. The table for this sample lists about 840,000 distinct CDR3 sequences; approximately 12% of them were counted only once. Together, the top ten hold under 0.6% of the sample. This clonotype came up many times. Its antigen is unknown. The sample holds no much larger clone one base away, and base qualities are not on file. After removal of 4 bases from V and 0 bases from J, the junction retains 2 bases not matched to a gene. From the cysteine through the phenylalanine, the CDR3 covers 14 amino acids. CDR3 DNA only is kept here, 42 bases in frame from base 1. Looking up the germline V gene yields CDR1 SGHTA and CDR2 FQGNSA.

This sequence originates from a male donor with ankylosing spondylitis. Recombination connected TRBV7-2 to TRBJ1-2; 7 bases in the middle match TRBD1. The specimen was blood, either unsorted or a sorted T cell fraction (not recorded which). The CDR3 sequence is CASSSTGPNYGYTF. The sequenced DNA: TGTGCCAGCAGCTCGACAGGGCCTAACTATGGCTACACCTTC.